These 31 T cell receptor beta chains were all obtained from the same sample, sequenced in a study of cytotoxic CD8 clonotypes in ibrutinib-treated CLL. The repertoire was sequenced with immunoSEQ multiplex PCR; TCRdb's copy has only in-frame clones and lacks some. The table lists some 100,000 clones, approximately 58% of them singletons. This material consisted of PBMCs, taken after 24 months of ibrutinib treatment. Receptors were obtained from a human donor with chronic lymphocytic leukemia.

The chain uses TRBV5-6 and TRBJ2-1; 8 bases match TRBD1. This CDR3 has 15 amino acids. The ends lost 4 bases at V and 7 bases at J; junction bases unmatched: 10. Germline values: CDR1 SGHDT, CDR2 YYEEEE. The CDR3 loop is CASSIPGQALNEQFF. For the CDR3, the DNA is TGTGCCAGCAGCATACCGGGACAGGCGCTTAATGAGCAGTTCTTC. The full variable domain, with the rest looked up from reference TRBV5-6 and TRBJ2-1, is DAGVTQSPTHLIKTRGQQVTLRCSPKSGHDTVSWYQQALGQGPQFIFQYYEEEERQRGNFPDRFSGHQFPNYSSELNVNALLLGDSALYLCASSIPGQALNEQFFGPGTRLTVL.

This rearrangement joins TRBV10-1 to TRBJ1-1; perhaps TRBD1 as D (6 bases). With 0 bases removed from V and 8 bases from J, the gap between germline ends came to 13 bases. In germline, CDR1 is WNHNN, CDR2 SYGVQD (reference sequence). CDR3 length equals 14 residues. The CDR3 region is CASSESGTRGEAFF. As DNA, the CDR3 is TGCGCCAGCAGTGAGTCCGGGACACGGGGAGAAGCTTTCTTT.

The CDR3 region is CAWSRARDTIYF. The CDR3 nucleotides read TGTGCCTGGAGTAGGGCCAGGGACACCATATATTTT. V is TRBV30 and J is TRBJ1-3, with D possibly TRBD1 on 5 matching bases. This CDR3 is built from 12 residues. Trimming removed 2 bases from V and 8 bases from J, with 10 bases in between. Germline CDR1 and CDR2: GTSNPN and SVGIG (reference sequence).

The gene calls are TRBV4-3 and TRBJ2-5, with 7 bases fitting TRBD1. J lost 5 bases, V lost 0 bases, and 6 bases had no gene match. In germline, CDR1 is LGHNA, CDR2 YSLEER. CDR3 length: 15 residues. DNA of the CDR3: TGCGCCAGCAGCCAAGAAGTCAGGGGGTGGGAGACCCAGTACTTC. Its translation: CASSQEVRGWETQYF.

V usage is TRBV19 and J usage is TRBJ1-1; D uncertain. Trimming stripped 1 base from V and 3 bases from J, with 15 bases between. This CDR3 comprises 16 residues. CDR1 is LNHDA, CDR2 SQIVND, per germline (reference sequence). The chain's CDR3 is CASSIGSLLGDTEAFF. DNA of the CDR3: TGTGCCAGTAGTATAGGGAGCCTCCTTGGGGACACTGAAGCTTTCTTT.

J is TRBJ2-7 and V is TRBV6-6; unclear D gene. This CDR3 region has 13 residues. The germline gives CDR1 MNHNY, CDR2 SVGAGI (reference sequence). Deletions cut 6 bases from V and 10 bases from J, with 19 bases between. CDR3 DNA: TGTGCCAGCAGATTCAGTACCGGACCACATCAGTACTTC. Encoded protein: CASRFSTGPHQYF.

This clone occurred a few times. The J gene is TRBJ2-7, the V gene TRBV28; D unresolved. Germline V gene lookup returns CDR1 MDHEN and CDR2 SYDVKM. The CDR3 length is 14 residues. The ends were cut back, 6 bases at V and 0 bases at J, with 12 bases in the middle. The CDR3, as DNA: TGTGCCAGCAGCGGCAGGTCAAGCTCCTACGAGCAGTACTTC. Translation: CASSGRSSSYEQYF.

The V gene is TRBV29-1, the J gene TRBJ1-1; D possibly corresponds to TRBD1 (6 bases). This CDR3 has 15 residues. Germline CDR1 is SQVTM and CDR2 is ANQGSEA. The ends were cut back, 6 bases at V and 4 bases at J, with 21 bases in the middle. In DNA, the CDR3 is TGCAGCGTCGCCCTTTTGGGCAGGGGTTCCACTGAAGCTTTCTTT. Protein sequence: CSVALLGRGSTEAFF.

This chain uses TRBV7-2 with TRBJ1-2; D remains unclear. Germline CDR1 reads SGHTA; CDR2 reads FQGNSA. V gave up 5 bases and J gave up 6 bases, with 16 bases separating them. CDR3 length equals 14 residues. CDR3 sequence (DNA): TGTGCCAGCAGCCCAGTGGTAGGGAACGATGGCTACACCTTC. It encodes CASSPVVGNDGYTF.

The genes are TRBV30 and TRBJ1-2; D gene unclear. Germline CDR1 is GTSNPN and CDR2 is SVGIG (reference sequence). Between the trimmed V and J ends, which lost 4 bases and 4 bases, there was a span of 22 bases. The CDR3 spans 16 residues. CDR3 DNA: TGTGCCTGGAATTGGGAGCAGGCCGAAAAAAGCTATGGCTACACCTTC. It yields the protein CAWNWEQAEKSYGYTF.

V is TRBV11-3 and J is TRBJ1-6; 7 positions match TRBD1. V shed 0 bases and J 8 bases; nucleotides not matched to a gene: 4. Germline assignment: CDR1 SGHNT and CDR2 YENEEA. The CDR3 has 15 residues. The DNA for the CDR3 is TGTGCCAGCAGCTTAGATTTGCAGGGGGATTCACCCCTCCACTTT. It is translated as CASSLDLQGDSPLHF.

There are a few counts of this clone. The V gene is TRBV18, the J gene TRBJ2-5; 9 nucleotides match TRBD2. Germline-derived CDR1 and CDR2 are KGHSH and LQKENI. CDR3 size: 14 residues. The V and J ends lost 3 bases and 6 bases, in that order; junction bases with no gene match: 5. The CDR3 is CASSPGTSSQTQYF. The CDR3, as DNA: TGTGCCAGCTCACCCGGGACTAGCTCACAGACCCAGTACTTC.

The rearrangement links TRBV6-5 to TRBJ2-1, with a tentative D call TRBD2 (6 bases). The germline CDR1 and CDR2 sequences are MNHEY and SVGAGI. The CDR3 totals 14 residues. Trimming cost V 6 bases and J 7 bases, with 16 bases left between them. The CDR3 DNA follows: TGTGCCAGCAGGGACCCGACGGGGAGGAATGAGCAGTTCTTC. Translation gives CASRDPTGRNEQFF.

This sequence joins TRBV4-1 and TRBJ1-4; TRBD1 is a possible D gene (6 bases). Germline V CDR1 and CDR2: MGHRA, YSYEKL. Trimming pared 6 bases from V and 3 bases from J, leaving 14 bases between. CDR3 length: 15 amino acids. CDR3 in DNA: TGCGCCAGCAGGCGGGGGGCTAGCTCTAATGAAAAACTGTTTTTT. It specifies CASRRGASSNEKLFF.

This chain joins TRBV23-1 and TRBJ1-1; a weak D match, TRBD1 (6 bases). TRBV23-1 is an open reading frame, and its role is uncertain. V was pared by 0 bases and J by 2 bases, with 13 bases between. The CDR3 contains 16 residues. The CDR3, as DNA: TGCGCCAGCAGTCAATCGTTTGGGGACAAAAACACTGAAGCTTTCTTT. Translating gives CASSQSFGDKNTEAFF.

This rearrangement joins TRBV5-1 to TRBJ1-4, with D uncertain. The CDR3 is 15 residues long. V lost 4 bases to trimming and J lost 4 bases, with 14 bases between them. The germline CDR1 and CDR2 sequences are SGHRS and YFSETQ. The CDR3 spells CASSGLPGNNEKLFF. The CDR3 bases are TGCGCCAGCAGCGGACTTCCGGGAAATAATGAAAAACTGTTTTTT.

This clone has more than one count but fewer than ten. The chain couples TRBV6-5 to TRBJ2-2; D is possibly TRBD1 (5 bases). V lost 7 bases, J lost 7 bases, and 10 bases lay in between. Germline V CDR1 and CDR2: MNHEY, SVGAGI. The CDR3 is made up of 12 amino acids. DNA of the CDR3: TGTGCCAGCAATAAACAGGACGGGGAGCTGTTTTTT. Encoded protein: CASNKQDGELFF.

The V and J genes are TRBV27 and TRBJ2-7; TRBD1 aligns across 7 bases. Germline V gives CDR1 MNHEY, CDR2 SMNVEV (reference sequence). This CDR3 spans 14 amino acids. Trimming at V came to 6 bases and at J to 0 bases, leaving 5 bases not matched to a gene. The CDR3 loop is CASSHRGSSYEQYF. The CDR3 DNA sequence: TGTGCCAGCAGCCACAGGGGAAGCTCCTACGAGCAGTACTTC.

This clone was detected a few times. The chain joins TRBV5-4 to TRBJ2-4, with TRBD1 matching over 7 bases. Germline V gene data show CDR1 as SGHNT and CDR2 as YYREEE (reference sequence). With 3 bases clipped from V and 4 bases from J, the junction kept 7 bases outside the gene matches. The CDR3 extends over 15 amino acids. The CDR3 region is CASSSSDRKKNIQYF. In DNA form, the CDR3 reads TGTGCCAGCAGCTCATCGGACAGGAAAAAAAACATTCAGTACTTC.

The count of this clone is one. The CDR3 nucleotides are TGTGCCAGCAGCTTAGGACAGGGGGCTCGACCGACGAATAATTCACCCCTCCACTTT. As protein: CASSLGQGARPTNNSPLHF. J is TRBJ1-6 and V is TRBV7-9; 10 bases line up with TRBD1. V shed 1 base and J 5 bases; nucleotides not matched to a gene: 11. The CDR3 contains 19 residues. Germline CDR1 reads SEHNR; CDR2 reads FQNEAQ (reference sequence).

The CDR3 is CASSNQNTGELFF. The CDR3 nucleotides are TGTGCCAGCAGTAACCAGAACACCGGGGAGCTGTTTTTT. J is TRBJ2-2 and V is TRBV25-1; D is undetermined. CDR3 length equals 13 residues. Trimming cost V 5 bases and J 1 base, with 5 bases left between them. Germline CDR1 reads MGHDK; CDR2 reads SYGVNS.

The V gene is TRBV23-1, the J gene TRBJ1-6; D is undetermined. TRBV23-1 is an ORF; its function is uncertain. The V end lost 9 bases, the J end lost 7 bases, and 4 bases lay between the germline ends. This CDR3 contains 10 residues. CDR3 nucleotides: TGCGCCAGGGGCAATTCACCCCTCCACTTT. It translates to CARGNSPLHF.

Worth noting for this clone: Other DNA variants within this sample encode the same CDR3. The CDR3 loop reads CASSLNQGNTEAFF. CDR3 sequence (DNA): TGCGCCAGCAGCTTGAATCAGGGGAACACTGAAGCTTTCTTT. This chain connects TRBV5-1 to TRBJ1-1; perhaps TRBD1 as D (5 bases). V lost 1 base to trimming and J lost 1 base, with 8 bases between them. Germline V gives CDR1 SGHRS, CDR2 YFSETQ. The CDR3 is 14 amino acids.

The genes are TRBV9 and TRBJ2-3, with TRBD2 as a possible D gene (5 bases). In germline, CDR1 is SGDLS, CDR2 YYNGEE. V lost 5 bases, J lost 1 base, and 14 bases lay in between. The CDR3 totals 15 residues. The CDR3 nucleotides are TGTGCCAGCAGTGCCTTGGGTAGCGGCACAGATACGCAGTATTTT. Translation gives CASSALGSGTDTQYF.

This chain joins TRBV30 and TRBJ1-5; 8 bases align to TRBD1. Per the germline V gene, CDR1 is GTSNPN and CDR2 is SVGIG (reference sequence). The CDR3 totals 15 residues. V lost 4 bases and J lost 4; bases outside the gene matches: 9. The CDR3 protein is CAWTTPGQVNQPQHF. The CDR3 DNA reads as TGTGCCTGGACCACCCCGGGACAGGTGAATCAGCCCCAGCATTTT. Filled out from reference TRBV30 and TRBJ1-5, the complete variable domain reads SQTIHQWPATLVQPVGSPLSLECTVEGTSNPNLYWYRQAAGRGLQLLFYSVGIGQISSEVPQNLSASRPQDRQFILSSKKLLLSDSGFYLCAWTTPGQVNQPQHFGDGTRLSIL.

This chain uses TRBV30 with TRBJ1-3, with D tentatively TRBD1 (5 bases). This CDR3 has 15 residues. Looked up from germline, CDR1 is GTSNPN and CDR2 is SVGIG (reference sequence). V dropped 8 bases and J dropped 4 bases, with 21 bases sitting between them. CDR3 nucleotide sequence: TGTGCCCAGAGCACTGGGGGATCGGGAGGAAACACCATATATTTT. Residues: CAQSTGGSGGNTIYF.

The V and J genes are TRBV19 and TRBJ1-6; possibly TRBD1 for D (5 bases). CDR1 is LNHDA, CDR2 SQIVND, per germline (reference sequence). The CDR3 contains 19 residues. V was shortened by 2 bases and J by 7 bases, with 24 bases between the two germline ends. CDR3 in amino acids: CASSIQGGPEVVLNSPLHF. The CDR3 DNA follows: TGTGCCAGTAGTATACAGGGAGGGCCGGAGGTAGTTTTAAATTCACCCCTCCACTTT. Filled out from reference TRBV19 and TRBJ1-6, the complete variable domain reads DGGITQSPKYLFRKEGQNVTLSCEQNLNHDAMYWYRQDPGQGLRLIYYSQIVNDFQKGDIAEGYSVSREKKESFPLTVTSAQKNPTAFYLCASSIQGGPEVVLNSPLHFGNGTRLTVT.

V usage is TRBV30 and J usage is TRBJ1-3, with a weak D call TRBD1 (6 bases). The CDR3 consists of 17 residues. Looked up from germline, CDR1 is GTSNPN and CDR2 is SVGIG (reference sequence). With 0 bases removed from V and 2 bases from J, the gap between germline ends came to 17 bases. The DNA of the CDR3 is TGTGCCTGGAGTGTCCAGACCGCCGGGACAACTGGAAACACCATATATTTT. Translating gives CAWSVQTAGTTGNTIYF. The whole variable domain, filled in from reference TRBV30 and TRBJ1-3, reads SQTIHQWPATLVQPVGSPLSLECTVEGTSNPNLYWYRQAAGRGLQLLFYSVGIGQISSEVPQNLSASRPQDRQFILSSKKLLLSDSGFYLCAWSVQTAGTTGNTIYFGEGSWLTVV.

This sequence joins TRBV5-4 and TRBJ2-1; D is unresolved. CDR1 and CDR2 from the germline V gene are SGHNT and YYREEE (reference sequence). Trimming left V 0 bases short and J 6 bases short, with 13 bases between. The CDR3 contains 15 residues. CDR3 sequence (DNA): TGTGCCAGCAGCTTGGCCCGAGACGGGCGCAATGAGCAGTTCTTC. Translation gives CASSLARDGRNEQFF.

This clone was found once. This chain connects TRBV9 to TRBJ2-7; no clear D. The CDR3 consists of 14 residues. CDR1 and CDR2 from the germline V gene are SGDLS and YYNGEE. Trimming took 3 bases from V and 0 from J, leaving 10 bases between them. The CDR3 sequence is CASSAHGSSYEQYF. CDR3 in DNA: TGTGCCAGCAGCGCCCACGGGTCCTCCTACGAGCAGTACTTC.

This chain joins TRBV7-9 and TRBJ2-1; 7 bases agree with TRBD2. V trimming: 6 bases; J trimming: 9 bases; junction bases outside the gene matches: 14. This CDR3 is built from 15 residues. The germline CDR1 and CDR2 sequences are SEHNR and FQNEAQ (reference sequence). In DNA form, the CDR3 reads TGTGCCAGCAGTCTCTTCGGGACTATTGGGTCTGAGCAGTTCTTC. This translates into CASSLFGTIGSEQFF. The full variable domain, completed using reference TRBV7-9 and TRBJ2-1, is DTGVSQNPRHKITKRGQNVTFRCDPISEHNRLYWYRQTLGQGPEFLTYFQNEAQLEKSRLLSDRFSAERPKGSFSTLEIQRTEQGDSAMYLCASSLFGTIGSEQFFGPGTRLTVL.